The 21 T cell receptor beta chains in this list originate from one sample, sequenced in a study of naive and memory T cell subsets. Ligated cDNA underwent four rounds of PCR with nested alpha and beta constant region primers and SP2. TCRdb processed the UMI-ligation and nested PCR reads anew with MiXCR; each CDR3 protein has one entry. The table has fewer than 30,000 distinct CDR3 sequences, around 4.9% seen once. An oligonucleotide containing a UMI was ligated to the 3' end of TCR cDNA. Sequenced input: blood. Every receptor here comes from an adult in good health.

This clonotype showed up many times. The CDR3 spells CASTKDGGRQPQHF. DNA of the CDR3: TGTGCCAGCACCAAGGACGGGGGTCGGCAGCCCCAGCATTTT. The chain links TRBV6-1 to TRBJ1-5; possibly TRBD1 for D (5 bases). The V end lost 7 bases, the J end lost 7 bases, and 17 bases lay between the germline ends. This CDR3 contains 14 residues. Germline V gene sequence: CDR1 MNHNS, CDR2 SASEGT.

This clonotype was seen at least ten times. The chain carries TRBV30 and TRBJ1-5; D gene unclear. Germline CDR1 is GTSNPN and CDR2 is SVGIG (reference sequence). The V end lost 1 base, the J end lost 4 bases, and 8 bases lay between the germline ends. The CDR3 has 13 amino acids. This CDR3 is CAWSDQQNQPQHF. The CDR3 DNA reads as TGTGCCTGGAGTGATCAGCAGAATCAGCCCCAGCATTTT.

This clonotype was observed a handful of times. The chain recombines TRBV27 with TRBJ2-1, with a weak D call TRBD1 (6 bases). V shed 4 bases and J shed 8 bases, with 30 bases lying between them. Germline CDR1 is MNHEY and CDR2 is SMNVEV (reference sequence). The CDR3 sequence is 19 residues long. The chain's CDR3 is CASSSRLGLGQGIRDEQFF. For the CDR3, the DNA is TGTGCCAGCAGTTCCCGTCTCGGCTTGGGGCAGGGGATTAGAGATGAGCAGTTCTTC.

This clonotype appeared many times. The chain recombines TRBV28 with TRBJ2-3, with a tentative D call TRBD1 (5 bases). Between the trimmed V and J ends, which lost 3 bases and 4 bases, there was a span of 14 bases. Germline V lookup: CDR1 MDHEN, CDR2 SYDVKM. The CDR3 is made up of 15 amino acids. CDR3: CASSFPQGTADTQYF. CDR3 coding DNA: TGTGCCAGCAGTTTCCCCCAGGGTACGGCAGATACGCAGTATTTT.

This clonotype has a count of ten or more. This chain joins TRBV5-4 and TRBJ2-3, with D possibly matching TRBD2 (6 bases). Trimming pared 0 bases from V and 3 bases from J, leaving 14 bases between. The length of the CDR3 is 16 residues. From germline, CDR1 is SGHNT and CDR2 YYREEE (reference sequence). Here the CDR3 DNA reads TGTGCCAGCAGCTTGGTCTTTGGAGGGAGAACAGATACGCAGTATTTT. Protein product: CASSLVFGGRTDTQYF.

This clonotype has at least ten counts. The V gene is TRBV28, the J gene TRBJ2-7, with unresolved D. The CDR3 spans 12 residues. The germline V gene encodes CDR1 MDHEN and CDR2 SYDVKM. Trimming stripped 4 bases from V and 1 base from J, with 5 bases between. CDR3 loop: CASSSDSYEQYF. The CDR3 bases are TGTGCCAGCAGTTCGGATTCCTACGAGCAGTACTTC. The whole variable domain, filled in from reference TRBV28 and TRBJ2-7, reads DVKVTQSSRYLVKRTGEKVFLECVQDMDHENMFWYRQDPGLGLRLIYFSYDVKMKEKGDIPEGYSVSREKKERFSLILESASTNQTSMYLCASSSDSYEQYFGPGTRLTVT.

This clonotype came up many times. The CDR3 here is CASSYDDRFNQPQHF. The CDR3 DNA reads as TGTGCCAGCAGTTACGACGACAGATTCAATCAGCCCCAGCATTTT. V and J are TRBV6-6 and TRBJ1-5, with D perhaps matching TRBD1 (5 bases). Trimming took 2 bases from V and 3 from J, leaving 11 bases between them. CDR3 length: 15 amino acids. CDR1 is MNHNY, CDR2 SVGAGI, per germline (reference sequence).

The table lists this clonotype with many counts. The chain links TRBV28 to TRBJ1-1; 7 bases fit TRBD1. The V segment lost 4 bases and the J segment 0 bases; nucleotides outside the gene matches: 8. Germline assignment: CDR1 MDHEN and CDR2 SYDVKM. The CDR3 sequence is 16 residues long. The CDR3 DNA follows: TGTGCCAGCAGTTCCAACAGGGGTAGGATGAACACTGAAGCTTTCTTT. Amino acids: CASSSNRGRMNTEAFF.

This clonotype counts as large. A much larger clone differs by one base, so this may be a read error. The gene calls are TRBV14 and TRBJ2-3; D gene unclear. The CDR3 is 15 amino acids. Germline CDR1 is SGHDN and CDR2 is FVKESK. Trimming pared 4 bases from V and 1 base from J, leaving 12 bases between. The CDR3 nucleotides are TGTGCCAGCAGCCTCGCCCCGCCCTGCACAGATACGCAGTATTTT. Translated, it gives CASSLAPPCTDTQYF.

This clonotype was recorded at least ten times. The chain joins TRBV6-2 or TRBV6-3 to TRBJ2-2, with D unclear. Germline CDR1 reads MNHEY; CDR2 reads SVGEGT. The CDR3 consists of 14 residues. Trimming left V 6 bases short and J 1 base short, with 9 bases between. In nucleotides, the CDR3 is TGTGCCAGCAGAACCAGCGTGAACACCGGGGAGCTGTTTTTT. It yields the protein CASRTSVNTGELFF.

For the CDR3, the DNA is TGTGCCAGCAGCCAAGTCCTTGGCGGGAGTTCGGCGGCAGATACGCAGTATTTT. It codes for CASSQVLGGSSAADTQYF. The chain links TRBV14 to TRBJ2-3, with 7 positions matching TRBD2. Germline V gene lookup returns CDR1 SGHDN and CDR2 FVKESK. Trimming cost V 1 base and J 4 bases; bases outside gene matches: 14. The CDR3 loop spans 18 amino acids.

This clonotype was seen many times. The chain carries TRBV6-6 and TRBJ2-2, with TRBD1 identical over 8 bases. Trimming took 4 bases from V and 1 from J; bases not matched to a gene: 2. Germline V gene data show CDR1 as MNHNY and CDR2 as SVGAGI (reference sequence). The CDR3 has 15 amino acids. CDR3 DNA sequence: TGTGCCAGCAGTTCCGACAGGGGGAACACCGGGGAGCTGTTTTTT. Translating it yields CASSSDRGNTGELFF.

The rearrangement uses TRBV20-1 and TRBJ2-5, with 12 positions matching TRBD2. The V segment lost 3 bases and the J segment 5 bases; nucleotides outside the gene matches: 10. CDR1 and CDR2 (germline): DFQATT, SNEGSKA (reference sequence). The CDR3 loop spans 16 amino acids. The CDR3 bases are TGCAGTGCTAGTATCACGACTAGCGGGAGCCGCGAGACCCAGTACTTC. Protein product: CSASITTSGSRETQYF.

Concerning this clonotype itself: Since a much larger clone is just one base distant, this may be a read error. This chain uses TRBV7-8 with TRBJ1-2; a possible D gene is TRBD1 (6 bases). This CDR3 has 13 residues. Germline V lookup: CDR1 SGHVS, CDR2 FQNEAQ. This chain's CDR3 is CASSSTGTYVYTF. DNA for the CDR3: TGTGCCAGCAGCTCTACCGGGACATATGTCTACACCTTC.

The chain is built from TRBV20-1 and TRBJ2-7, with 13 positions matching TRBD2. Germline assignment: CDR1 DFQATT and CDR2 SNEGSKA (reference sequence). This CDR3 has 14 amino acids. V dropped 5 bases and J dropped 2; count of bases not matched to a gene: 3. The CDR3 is CSARTSGRTYEQYF. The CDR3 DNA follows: TGCAGTGCTCGGACTAGCGGGAGAACCTACGAGCAGTACTTC.

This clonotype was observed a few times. Here the CDR3 DNA reads TGTGCCAGCAGTTTAGGAATCGCGAACACCGGGGAGCTGTTTTTT. It encodes CASSLGIANTGELFF. The V gene is TRBV12-3 or TRBV12-4, the J gene TRBJ2-2; no reliable D call. Trimming took off 1 base at V and 0 bases at J, with 6 bases between the two ends. The CDR3 totals 15 residues.

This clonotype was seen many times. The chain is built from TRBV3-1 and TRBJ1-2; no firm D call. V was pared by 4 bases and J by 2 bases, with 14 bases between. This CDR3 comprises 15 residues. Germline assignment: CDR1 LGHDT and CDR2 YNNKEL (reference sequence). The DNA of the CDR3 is TGTGCCAGCAGCCTAACCGGTGTCTCAAACTATGGCTACACCTTC. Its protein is CASSLTGVSNYGYTF.

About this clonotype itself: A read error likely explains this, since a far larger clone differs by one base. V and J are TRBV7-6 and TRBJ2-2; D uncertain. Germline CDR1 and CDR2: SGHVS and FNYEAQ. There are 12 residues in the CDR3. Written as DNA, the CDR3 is TGTGCCAGCAGCCCCAACACCGTGGAGCTGTTTTTT. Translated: CASSPNTVELFF.

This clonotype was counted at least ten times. The CDR3 reads CASSQDPGRTEAFF. CDR3 nucleotide sequence: TGCGCCAGCAGCCAAGACCCAGGGCGGACTGAAGCTTTCTTT. The J gene is TRBJ1-1, the V gene TRBV4-1; possibly TRBD1 for D (5 bases). From germline, CDR1 is MGHRA and CDR2 YSYEKL. V was cut by 0 bases and J by 5 bases, with 10 bases left in between. There are 14 residues in the CDR3.

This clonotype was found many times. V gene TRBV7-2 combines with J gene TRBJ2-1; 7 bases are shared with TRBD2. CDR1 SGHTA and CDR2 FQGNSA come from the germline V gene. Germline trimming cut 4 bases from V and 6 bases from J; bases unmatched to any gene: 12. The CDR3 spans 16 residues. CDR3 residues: CASSWGGAGDGNEQFF. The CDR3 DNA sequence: TGTGCCAGCAGCTGGGGAGGGGCGGGAGACGGCAATGAGCAGTTCTTC.

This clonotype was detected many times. The CDR3 DNA reads as TGTGCCAGCAGTCAACAGGGGTTGAACACTGAAGCTTTCTTT. This sequence encodes CASSQQGLNTEAFF. J is TRBJ1-1 and V is TRBV27; 7 nucleotides align to TRBD1. The CDR3 is 14 amino acids. V lost 5 bases, J lost 0 bases, and 3 bases stayed unmatched. In germline, CDR1 is MNHEY, CDR2 SMNVEV (reference sequence).